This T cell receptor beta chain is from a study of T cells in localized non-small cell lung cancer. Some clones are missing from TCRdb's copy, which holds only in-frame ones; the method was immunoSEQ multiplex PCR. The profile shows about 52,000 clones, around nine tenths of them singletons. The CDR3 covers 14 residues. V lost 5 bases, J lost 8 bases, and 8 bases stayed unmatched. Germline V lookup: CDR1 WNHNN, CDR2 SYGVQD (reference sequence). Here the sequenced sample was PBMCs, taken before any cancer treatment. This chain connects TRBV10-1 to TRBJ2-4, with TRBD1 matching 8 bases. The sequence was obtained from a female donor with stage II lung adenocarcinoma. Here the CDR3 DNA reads TGCGCCAGCAGTAATTCGGGACAGGATGACATTCAGTACTTC. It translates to CASSNSGQDDIQYF.